The 2 T cell receptor beta chains below come from one sample, sequenced in a study of T cell responses to AZD1222 COVID-19 vaccine. Some clones are missing from TCRdb's copy, which holds only in-frame ones; the method was immunoSEQ multiplex PCR. The data contain fewer than 200,000 clones, more than 90% of them singletons. This specimen was peripheral blood, taken on day 0 of AZD1222 vaccination. The source is an adult in good health.

This rearrangement joins TRBV12-1 to TRBJ2-3. TRBV12-1 is recorded as a pseudogene. The CDR3 extends over 15 amino acids. CDR3 nucleotides: TGTGCCAGCAGCTTTGCGGCTACTAGCACAGATACGCAGTATTTT. Its protein product is CASSFAATSTDTQYF.

The rearrangement uses TRBV10-2 and TRBJ1-3; D unresolved. V lost 4 bases and J lost 0, with 19 bases in between. Germline V gene sequence: CDR1 WSHSY, CDR2 SAAADI. The CDR3 spans 18 residues. The CDR3 spells CASSGKGNPKGSGNTIYF. In nucleotides, the CDR3 is TGCGCCAGCAGTGGGAAGGGAAACCCTAAGGGCTCTGGAAACACCATATATTTT.